This entry is about one T cell receptor (beta chain). The entry originates in a study of TIL therapy for anti-PD-1-resistant metastatic lung cancer. Specified time point: pre-treatment sample, taken before nivolumab and TIL therapy. Sequencing used immunoSEQ v3. Libraries were sequenced to roughly 2 million read pairs (survey) or roughly 4.5-6 million (deep). Some clones are missing from TCRdb's copy, which holds only in-frame ones; the method was immunoSEQ multiplex PCR. The sample consists of 25,000 to 35,000 clones, 74% of them appearing once. The CDR3 has 15 amino acids. Per the germline V gene, CDR1 is SGHDN and CDR2 is FVKESK. Losses at the gene ends were 2 bases for V and 10 bases for J; bases not matched to a gene: 9.

The sequence came from a woman between 25 and 85 years old with non-small cell lung cancer. The chain has TRBV14 and TRBJ1-4, with TRBD1 matching over 8 bases. This material consisted of blood, taken at baseline. The CDR3 reads CASSQRQGTGAKLFF. The DNA for the CDR3 is TGTGCCAGCAGCCAACGACAGGGGACAGGCGCAAAACTGTTTTTT.